This T cell receptor (beta chain) comes out of a study of blood T cell repertoires in COVID-19. The repertoire was sequenced with immunoSEQ multiplex PCR; TCRdb's copy has only in-frame clones and lacks some. The sample carries 100,000 to 150,000 clones, approximately 81% recorded once. This CDR3 contains 11 residues. The germline V gene encodes CDR1 SNHLY and CDR2 FYNNEI. V was trimmed by 5 bases and J by 10 bases, leaving 11 bases between them. Sequencing was performed on peripheral blood. The source is a man between 60 and 70 years old with acute or convalescent COVID-19. The chain joins TRBV2 to TRBJ1-1, with D possibly matching TRBD1 (5 bases). CDR3 DNA sequence: TGTGCCAGCAGTCCAGGGATTGTAGCTTTCTTT. Translating it yields CASSPGIVAFF.